What follows is one TCR beta chain and its context. The antigen is not known. Sequencing was performed with immunoSEQ multiplex PCR; in TCRdb, only in-frame clones are kept and a portion is missing. The profile shows approximately 60,000 clones, approximately 87% of them singletons. This specimen comes from a study of T cells in localized non-small cell lung cancer. General study results and limits: Longer overall survival was associated with a higher density of T cells in the blood.

V was trimmed by 0 bases and J by 3 bases, leaving 12 bases between them. The CDR3 is 16 residues long. Germline V lookup: CDR1 SGDLS, CDR2 YYNGEE. This receptor was taken from a woman aged 35 to 70 with stage I lung adenocarcinoma. The sequences come from peripheral blood, collected before any cancer treatment. The chain recombines TRBV9 with TRBJ2-2; possible D gene TRBD2, 5 bases. CDR3 coding DNA: TGTGCCAGCAGCGTAGATCGTCTAGCTCACACCGGGGAGCTGTTTTTT. Its protein product is CASSVDRLAHTGELFF.